The clone carrying this T cell receptor (beta chain) was recorded many times. Its antigen is currently unknown. These data come from a study of identical twins. CDR1 is DFQATT, CDR2 SNEGSKA, per germline (reference sequence). The CDR3 sequence is 15 residues long. The J segment lost 9 bases and the V segment lost 6 bases, leaving 9 bases of the junction unmatched. Template switching introduced a universal primer site, and the cDNA bore unique molecular identifiers. MiXCR, applied by TCRdb to the 5' RACE reads, yields one record per CDR3 protein. The table has 150,000 or so distinct CDR3 sequences, around 3.4% seen once. Study results and limitations: Modeled out-of-frame TCR alpha sharing in monozygotic twins fell below observed levels.

This clonotype was obtained from a man younger than 35 in good health. The chain uses TRBV20-1 and TRBJ2-1, with 15 positions matching TRBD2. Specimen: memory T cells sorted from blood. This chain's CDR3 is CSAARTSGGGGEQFF. CDR3 bases: TGCAGTGCGGCGAGGACTAGCGGGGGGGGTGGTGAGCAGTTCTTC.